The 13 T cell receptor beta chains presented below share a single source sample, sequenced in a study of T cells in Graves' hyperthyroidism and ophthalmopathy. The investigators amplified TCR beta CDR3 regions from RNA transcripts. HTBI primers were employed in a first-round RT-PCR of the TCR CDR3. Each CDR3 protein is one row after TCRdb ran MiXCR on the multiplex PCR reads. In the table there are roughly 380,000 distinct CDR3 sequences, approximately 13% of which are singletons. The sequenced sample was blood. Receptors originate from a man aged 25 to 40 with Graves' hyperthyroidism that later progressed to Graves' ophthalmopathy.

This clonotype was counted between two and nine times. The rearrangement uses TRBV25-1 and TRBJ2-1; tentative D call: TRBD2 (6 bases). Germline V gene sequence: CDR1 MGHDK, CDR2 SYGVNS. The CDR3 is made up of 14 amino acids. V was trimmed by 0 bases and J by 8 bases, leaving 11 bases between them. The CDR3 coding sequence is TGTGCCAGCAGTGAATATCGGACTACAGATGAGCAGTTCTTC. Amino acids: CASSEYRTTDEQFF.

This chain uses TRBV6-1 with TRBJ2-1; tentatively, D is TRBD1 (9 bases). The germline CDR1 and CDR2 sequences are MNHNS and SASEGT. V lost 5 bases, J lost 13 bases, and 30 bases lay in between. The length of the CDR3 is 17 residues. Here the CDR3 reads CASSLSGGTGFLPIQFF. Written as DNA, the CDR3 is TGTGCCAGCAGTTTATCGGGAGGGACAGGGTTTTTGCCTATCCAGTTCTTC.

The CDR3 DNA follows: TGCGCCAGCAGCCAAGACCAGTCCTACGAGCAGTACTTC. It codes for CASSQDQSYEQYF. This sequence joins TRBV4-1 and TRBJ2-7; D gene unclear. This CDR3 comprises 13 residues. V gave up 0 bases and J gave up 1 base, with 4 bases separating them. Germline V gives CDR1 MGHRA, CDR2 YSYEKL.

This clonotype was counted ten times or more. CDR3 DNA: TGTGCCAGCAGTTCAGGGGGCGTTGGGGAGCTGTTTTTT. Amino acid sequence: CASSSGGVGELFF. V is TRBV28 and J is TRBJ2-2, with 8 bases identical to TRBD1. The V and J ends lost 4 bases and 8 bases, in that order; junction bases with no gene match: 3. The CDR3 has 13 amino acids. Germline V lookup: CDR1 MDHEN, CDR2 SYDVKM.

This clonotype came up a few times. The gene calls are TRBV5-1 and TRBJ2-7; D call uncertain. V lost 1 base and J 3 bases, leaving 11 bases between the germline ends. The length of the CDR3 is 14 residues. Germline loops: CDR1 SGHRS, CDR2 YFSETQ. CDR3 DNA sequence: TGCGCCAGCAGCTTGTCATTGTTGAACTACGAGCAGTACTTC. Its protein product is CASSLSLLNYEQYF.

The chain combines TRBV28 with TRBJ1-5, with D perhaps matching TRBD1 (6 bases). CDR1 MDHEN and CDR2 SYDVKM come from the germline V gene. This CDR3 is built from 13 residues. CDR3 protein: CAITGYSNQPQHF. The CDR3 DNA reads TGTGCGATCACAGGGTATAGCAATCAGCCCCAGCATTTT. Combining the CDR3 with reference TRBV28 and TRBJ1-5 gives the whole variable domain DVKVTQSSRYLVKRTGEKVFLECVQDMDHENMFWYRQDPGLGLRLIYFSYDVKMKEKGDIPEGYSVSREKKERFSLILESASTNQTSMYLCAITGYSNQPQHFGDGTRLSIL.

This clonotype came up a few times. This sequence joins TRBV6-4 and TRBJ1-5; a weak D match, TRBD1 (5 bases). The CDR3 runs to 14 residues. Trimming removed 6 bases at V and 7 bases at J, with 16 bases between. CDR1 is MRHNA and CDR2 is SNTAGT in the germline V gene. The chain's CDR3 is CASSPGGMGQPQHF. As DNA, the CDR3 is TGTGCCAGCAGCCCGGGGGGGATGGGACAGCCCCAGCATTTT.

This clonotype came up many times. The chain uses TRBV7-6 and TRBJ2-2; no reliable D call. The CDR3 is made up of 14 amino acids. Trimming removed 3 bases at V and 4 bases at J, with 9 bases between. CDR1 is SGHVS, CDR2 FNYEAQ, per germline. CDR3 region: CASSFSLLTGELFF. Written as DNA, the CDR3 is TGTGCCAGCAGCTTTTCTCTGCTCACCGGGGAGCTGTTTTTT.

The rearrangement links TRBV18 to TRBJ1-2; 8 positions agree with TRBD1. Losses at the gene ends were 1 base for V and 3 bases for J; bases not matched to a gene: 4. The V gene's germline CDR1 is KGHSH and CDR2 LQKENI. The CDR3 is made up of 15 amino acids. CDR3 loop: CASSPQDRVDYGYTF. CDR3 coding DNA: TGTGCCAGCTCACCACAGGACAGGGTGGACTATGGCTACACCTTC.

The V and J genes are TRBV5-6 and TRBJ1-1; D unclear. Trimming cost V 3 bases and J 10 bases, with 10 bases left between them. CDR1 and CDR2 (germline): SGHDT, YYEEEE. The CDR3 has 11 residues. CDR3 sequence (DNA): TGTGCCAGCAGCTACAAAGAGACAGCTTTCTTT. Its protein product is CASSYKETAFF.

V gene TRBV5-6 combines with J gene TRBJ1-4; D may be TRBD1 (5 bases). Germline V gene sequence: CDR1 SGHDT, CDR2 YYEEEE. The CDR3 loop spans 14 amino acids. Between the trimmed V and J ends, which lost 0 bases and 10 bases, there was a span of 13 bases. CDR3 coding DNA: TGTGCCAGCAGCTTGGGGCAGGGAGGCGGAAAACTGTTTTTT. This encodes CASSLGQGGGKLFF. The full variable domain, in which reference TRBV5-6 and TRBJ1-4 provide the parts outside the CDR3, is DAGVTQSPTHLIKTRGQQVTLRCSPKSGHDTVSWYQQALGQGPQFIFQYYEEEERQRGNFPDRFSGHQFPNYSSELNVNALLLGDSALYLCASSLGQGGGKLFFGSGTQLSVL.

Only a few counts were recorded for this clonotype. The V gene is TRBV12-3 or TRBV12-4, the J gene TRBJ1-2, with D uncertain. Deletions cut 1 base from V and 4 bases from J, with 10 bases between. CDR3 length equals 14 residues. Here the CDR3 reads CASSLDVGCYGYTF. CDR3 nucleotide sequence: TGTGCCAGCAGTTTAGACGTCGGTTGCTATGGCTACACCTTC.

There are a few counts of this clonotype. The chain employs TRBV28 and TRBJ2-3; a possible D gene is TRBD2 (5 bases). CDR1 is MDHEN, CDR2 SYDVKM, per germline. Trimming shortened V by 3 bases and J by 6 bases, and 13 bases separated the two germline ends. This CDR3 region has 14 residues. The CDR3 nucleotides are TGTGCCAGCAGTTTGGGGAGCGGCCCGGATACGCAGTATTTT. This translates into CASSLGSGPDTQYF.